This T cell receptor (beta chain) was profiled in a study of blood T cell repertoires in COVID-19. On the study more broadly: Italy, Spain and the United States were the sources of the convalescent and acute COVID-19 samples.

Germline CDR1 LNHNV, CDR2 YYDKDF (reference sequence). V lost 1 base and J lost 6, with 12 bases in between. This CDR3 has 15 residues. Profiled with immunoSEQ multiplex PCR; TCRdb holds only in-frame clones, not every one. The sample holds 200,000 to 250,000 clones, approximately 81% seen once. This receptor was identified in a woman aged 55-69 years who had recovered from COVID-19. The sequencing input was peripheral blood. The gene calls are TRBV15 and TRBJ2-2, with D possibly being TRBD2 (6 bases). CDR3 protein: CATSRATSLAGELFF. The CDR3 DNA reads as TGTGCCACCAGCAGAGCGACTAGTCTGGCCGGGGAGCTGTTTTTT.